The present T cell receptor (beta chain) was sequenced within a study of chemoradiotherapy in HPV16-positive cancers. This CDR3 region has 13 residues. With V trimmed by 5 bases and J by 3 bases, 3 bases remained unmatched. Germline CDR1 SEHNR, CDR2 FQNEAQ (reference sequence). About this clone itself: No antigen is known for it.

Study outcomes and limitations: For HPV16-positive patients, expanding HPV-responsive T cells associated with longer recurrence-free survival.

Clones were sequenced by immunoSEQ multiplex PCR, and TCRdb holds only the in-frame ones, with some missing. Of around 25,000 clones listed, approximately 92% are singletons. Material: blood, obtained from a patient who underwent chemoradiotherapy. This clonotype was obtained from a human donor with HPV-associated anogenital cancer. J is TRBJ1-1 and V is TRBV7-9, with 7 bases fitting TRBD1. The CDR3: CASSPTGDTEAFF. In DNA, the CDR3 is TGTGCCAGCAGCCCAACAGGGGACACTGAAGCTTTCTTT.